This T cell receptor (beta chain) was identified during a study of T cell repertoires in aging, cancer and after chemotherapy. The wider study: Repeat sampling of healthy donors over several months to years showed clear clonal overlap. General observations from the study: In healthy donors, age-related TCR diversity loss mainly reflected lost richness. Across the chemotherapy interval, each cancer cohort showed higher median generation probability, suggesting thymic rebound. Untreated cancer patients had significantly lower blood TCR diversity than age-matched healthy donors.

The CDR3 is made up of 13 amino acids. Trimming removed 7 bases from V and 5 bases from J, with 13 bases in between. The germline V gene encodes CDR1 MNHEY and CDR2 SVGAGI. TRB rearrangements spanning V, D and J were amplified using mixed TRB-A/B primers. TCRdb called the multiplex PCR reads again in MiXCR, with one record for every CDR3 protein. The data hold some 11,000 distinct CDR3 sequences, with roughly a third observed a single time. Peripheral blood genomic DNA, not sorted cells or RNA, was the template. By share of the sample, this clonotype is medium-sized. Antigen specificity is unknown. The receptor comes from a human donor in good health. The V gene is TRBV6-5, the J gene TRBJ2-3; unclear D gene. The sequenced material came from blood. Here the CDR3 DNA reads TGTGCCAGCAATCACGGGTGGGGAGATACGCAGTATTTT. It codes for CASNHGWGDTQYF.